The source of this T cell receptor beta chain is a study of metastatic and nonmetastatic thyroid tumors. Looking at the study overall: Repertoires were compared across blood and tumor or nodule tissue from malignant and benign thyroid patients. General study points: In blood and tumor, TCR beta diversity was reportedly significantly higher in malignant thyroid tumors than in benign nodules.

Comments on this clone: What it binds is unknown.

Thyroid surgery was preceded by no treatment in any patient. Per the original data handling: The distant-metastasis classifier for papillary thyroid cancer was built from CDR3 differences across clinicopathological groups. From the PCR reads, TCRdb re-called clones with MiXCR. These V and J calls rely on TCRdb rather than the paper's analysis. Of about 32,000 clones listed, approximately 25% are singletons. The sample was blood. The TCR sequence derives from a female donor with papillary thyroid cancer or a benign thyroid nodule (not recorded which). Some clones in this sample may be carry-over from other donors' samples.

CDR3 DNA sequence: TGCGCCAGCAGCCTCGCTGGGGGGCGGTACGAGCAGTACTTC. This translates into CASSLAGGRYEQYF. V and J are TRBV4-1 and TRBJ2-7; D may match TRBD1 or TRBD2 (6 bases each). V was pared by 4 bases and J by 4 bases, with 14 bases between. Germline V gene data show CDR1 as MGHRA and CDR2 as YSYEKL. The CDR3 contains 14 residues.